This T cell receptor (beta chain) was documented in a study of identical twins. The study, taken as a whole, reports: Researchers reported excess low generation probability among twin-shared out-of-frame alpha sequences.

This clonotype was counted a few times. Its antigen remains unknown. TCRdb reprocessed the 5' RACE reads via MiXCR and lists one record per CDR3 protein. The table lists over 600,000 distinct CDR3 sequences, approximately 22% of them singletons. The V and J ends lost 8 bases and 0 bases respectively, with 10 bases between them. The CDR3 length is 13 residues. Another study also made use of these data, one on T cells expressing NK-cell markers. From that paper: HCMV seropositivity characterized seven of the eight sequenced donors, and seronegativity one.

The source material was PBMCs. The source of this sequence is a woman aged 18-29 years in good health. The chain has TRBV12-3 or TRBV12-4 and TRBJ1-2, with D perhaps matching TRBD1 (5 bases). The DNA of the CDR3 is TGTGCCAGCGGGTGGGGACCTAACTATGGCTACACCTTC. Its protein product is CASGWGPNYGYTF.